One and the same sample provided the 4 T cell receptor beta chains below, sequenced in a study of T-cell reconstitution after alpha-beta-depleted transplantation in children (dated by TCRdb to between 2015 and 2016). What the treatment or condition label conveys for this sample: allogeneic hematopoietic cell transplantation with graft depleted of TCRalphabeta T cells and CD19 B cells. Library preparation was by PCR. The sequencer was an Illumina HiSeq 2500. Molecular barcoding was employed in the preparation of TCR libraries, with unique molecular identifiers being used to normalize TCRbeta repertoire quantification. The public sequencing data were trimmed at Q25 with fastp and processed into clonotypes with MiXCR by TCRdb, which kept only in-frame beta chains. Each CDR3 protein appears once, grouped with its most common genes and DNA. Within this sample are about 240,000 distinct CDR3 sequences, with roughly 23% of them counted one time only. The top ten hold about 2.5% of the sample.

This material consisted of PBMCs, taken before TCRalphabeta/CD19-depleted stem cell transplant. The receptors come from a girl aged 2-15 years with Fanconi anemia, due to receive a stem cell transplant.

This clonotype was detected only a few times. The rearrangement joins TRBV29-1 to TRBJ2-3; unclear D gene. The germline gives CDR1 SQVTM, CDR2 ANQGSEA. The CDR3 runs 13 residues. V lost 3 bases and J 4 bases, leaving 11 bases between the germline ends. CDR3 in amino acids: CSVEKLVADTQYF. Here the CDR3 DNA reads TGCAGCGTTGAGAAATTAGTTGCAGATACGCAGTATTTT.

This clonotype was picked up many times. The chain carries TRBV20-1 and TRBJ1-6; TRBD1 matches 9 bases. The V gene's germline CDR1 is DFQATT and CDR2 SNEGSKA (reference sequence). V lost 0 bases and J lost 9; bases outside the gene matches: 6. The CDR3 runs 15 residues. The DNA for the CDR3 is TGCAGTGCTAGAGATCTCGGGACAGGGTTTTCACCCCTCCACTTT. Translated: CSARDLGTGFSPLHF.

J is TRBJ2-7 and V is TRBV5-1; 9 bases are a match to TRBD2. The J segment lost 3 bases and the V segment lost 4 bases, leaving 11 bases of the junction unmatched. CDR3 length: 16 amino acids. Per the germline V gene, CDR1 is SGHRS and CDR2 is YFSETQ. This CDR3 reads CASSPGPSTSGYEQYF. The DNA for the CDR3 is TGCGCCAGCAGCCCGGGACCGTCGACTAGCGGCTACGAGCAGTACTTC.

This clonotype appeared many times. This rearrangement joins TRBV20-1 to TRBJ2-1, with unresolved D. There are 13 residues in the CDR3. V lost 0 bases to trimming and J lost 9 bases, with 12 bases between them. From germline, CDR1 is DFQATT and CDR2 SNEGSKA (reference sequence). CDR3 residues: CSARDPKRGEQFF. The CDR3 DNA is TGCAGTGCTAGAGATCCTAAGCGTGGTGAGCAGTTCTTC.